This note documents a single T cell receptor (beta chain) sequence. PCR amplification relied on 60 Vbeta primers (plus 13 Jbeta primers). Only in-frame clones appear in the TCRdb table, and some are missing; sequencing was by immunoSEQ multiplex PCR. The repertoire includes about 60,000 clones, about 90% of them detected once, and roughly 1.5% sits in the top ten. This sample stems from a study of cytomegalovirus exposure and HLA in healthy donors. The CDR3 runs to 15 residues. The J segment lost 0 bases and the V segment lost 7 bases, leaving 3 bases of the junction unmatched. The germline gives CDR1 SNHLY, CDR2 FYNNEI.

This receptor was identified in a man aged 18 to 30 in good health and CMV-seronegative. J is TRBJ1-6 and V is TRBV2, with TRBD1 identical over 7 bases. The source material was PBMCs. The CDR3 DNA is TGTGCCAGCAAAACAGGGGTCTCCTATAATTCACCCCTCCACTTT. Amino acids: CASKTGVSYNSPLHF.